These 24 T cell receptor beta chains share one sample of origin, sequenced in a study of preoperative IRX-2 immunotherapy in early breast cancer. Specified treatment: preoperative locoregional IRX-2 cytokine immunotherapy. Generated by immunoSEQ multiplex PCR, the TCRdb table keeps only in-frame clones and is missing some. The sample records tens of thousands of clones, approximately 95% being singletons. Material: tumor tissue, obtained after IRX-2 immunotherapy. Every receptor here comes from a human donor with breast cancer.

This sequence joins TRBV7-9 and TRBJ2-3, with a possible D match to TRBD2 (5 bases). CDR1 is SEHNR, CDR2 FQNEAQ, per germline (reference sequence). The V end was cut by 5 bases, the J end by 2 bases, with 17 bases between. The CDR3 loop spans 16 amino acids. CDR3 nucleotide sequence: TGTGCCAGCAGCCCAAGGGCGGGTAGCCCCACAGATACGCAGTATTTT. It is translated as CASSPRAGSPTDTQYF.

This sequence joins TRBV11-2 and TRBJ1-1, with D uncertain. CDR1 SGHAT and CDR2 FQNNGV come from the germline V gene. CDR3 length equals 13 residues. V lost 4 bases and J 1 base, leaving 7 bases between the germline ends. CDR3 nucleotides: TGTGCCAGCAGCTGGGGAAGGAACACTGAAGCTTTCTTT. This sequence encodes CASSWGRNTEAFF.

The chain combines TRBV7-8 with TRBJ1-1; D remains unclear. CDR1 SGHVS and CDR2 FQNEAQ come from the germline V gene. Trimming took 1 base from V and 4 from J, leaving 7 bases between them. The CDR3 length is 13 residues. The CDR3 loop reads CASSLGTFTEAFF. Written as DNA, the CDR3 is TGTGCCAGCAGCTTAGGGACCTTCACTGAAGCTTTCTTT.

The chain carries TRBV6-4 and TRBJ1-2, with a weak D call TRBD1 (5 bases). The germline V and J ends were trimmed by 3 bases and 7 bases, with 6 bases remaining between them. CDR1 MRHNA and CDR2 SNTAGT come from the germline V gene. The CDR3 totals 11 residues. The CDR3 region is CASSEGGGYTF. The CDR3, as DNA: TGTGCCAGCAGTGAGGGGGGTGGCTACACCTTC.

The J gene is TRBJ2-3, the V gene TRBV9; D possibly corresponds to TRBD1 (6 bases). CDR3 length: 15 amino acids. Trimming took 4 bases from V and 2 from J, leaving 14 bases between them. Looked up from germline, CDR1 is SGDLS and CDR2 is YYNGEE. DNA of the CDR3: TGTGCCAGCAGCCCAGTGGGGGCAAACACAGATACGCAGTATTTT. Translated, it gives CASSPVGANTDTQYF.

The chain couples TRBV6-5 to TRBJ2-7, with D maybe TRBD1 (6 bases). The germline gives CDR1 MNHEY, CDR2 SVGAGI. The CDR3 runs 13 residues. Between the trimmed V and J ends, which lost 2 bases and 2 bases, there was a span of 7 bases. The CDR3 bases are TGTGCCAGCAGTTACCACAGGGCCTACGAGCAGTACTTC. The encoded protein is CASSYHRAYEQYF.

The chain employs TRBV9 and TRBJ1-5, with a tentative D call TRBD1 (5 bases). Trimming removed 4 bases at V and 0 bases at J, with 11 bases between. Germline loops: CDR1 SGDLS, CDR2 YYNGEE. CDR3 size: 15 residues. This CDR3 is CASSSRGYSNQPQHF. Here the CDR3 DNA reads TGTGCCAGCAGCTCAAGGGGTTATAGCAATCAGCCCCAGCATTTT.

The chain recombines TRBV6-1 with TRBJ2-5; D possibly corresponds to TRBD2 (6 bases). The CDR3 sequence is 13 residues long. Trimming removed 6 bases from V and 10 bases from J, with 18 bases in between. CDR1 MNHNS and CDR2 SASEGT come from the germline V gene. The CDR3 sequence is CASRTQQEGSQYF. The CDR3 DNA follows: TGTGCCAGCAGAACTCAACAGGAGGGAAGCCAGTACTTC.

This chain links TRBV15 with TRBJ2-7; TRBD2 is a possible D gene (5 bases). This CDR3 spans 15 amino acids. Germline V gene lookup returns CDR1 LNHNV and CDR2 YYDKDF (reference sequence). The V end lost 3 bases, the J end lost 2 bases, and 14 bases lay between the germline ends. CDR3 loop: CATSSPAGRTYEQYF. DNA of the CDR3: TGTGCCACCAGCAGCCCGGCGGGCAGAACCTACGAGCAGTACTTC.

This sequence joins TRBV28 and TRBJ2-1, with 9 nucleotides matching TRBD2. J lost 7 bases, V lost 8 bases, and 9 bases had no gene match. In germline, CDR1 is MDHEN, CDR2 SYDVKM. CDR3 length: 14 residues. For the CDR3, the DNA is TGTGCCAGCCCCCCCTCTAGCGGGACAAATGAGCAGTTCTTC. This encodes CASPPSSGTNEQFF.

There are a few counts of this clone. V gene TRBV29-1 combines with J gene TRBJ1-2; D gene unclear. Per germline, CDR1 SQVTM and CDR2 ANQGSEA. The V and J ends lost 3 bases and 4 bases respectively, with 18 bases between them. CDR3 length: 15 amino acids. Here the CDR3 DNA reads TGCAGCGTTGATGGTGTAGCGGTAAGCGGCTATGGCTACACCTTC. Translating gives CSVDGVAVSGYGYTF.

The chain combines TRBV10-2 with TRBJ2-3, with a tentative D call TRBD2 (7 bases). Trimming shortened V by 3 bases and J by 5 bases, and 18 bases separated the two germline ends. The germline gives CDR1 WSHSY, CDR2 SAAADI. This CDR3 contains 16 residues. CDR3 nucleotide sequence: TGCGCCAGCAGTGATGGGCTGCGGGGGCTACGAGATACGCAGTATTTT. It codes for CASSDGLRGLRDTQYF.

The chain has TRBV7-9 and TRBJ2-3; D is possibly TRBD1 or TRBD2 (5 bases each). V lost 4 bases to trimming and J lost 6 bases, with 20 bases between them. Germline V gives CDR1 SEHNR, CDR2 FQNEAQ (reference sequence). The CDR3 length is 16 residues. This CDR3 reads CASSSLRDPPRDTQYF. CDR3 DNA: TGTGCCAGCAGCTCGCTTAGGGACCCACCGAGGGATACGCAGTATTTT.

The chain combines TRBV7-9 with TRBJ2-7; 8 bases line up with TRBD1. Per the germline V gene, CDR1 is SEHNR and CDR2 is FQNEAQ (reference sequence). This CDR3 has 16 residues. The junction had 15 bases not matched to a gene; V was cut back by 4 bases and J by 7 bases. The CDR3 DNA follows: TGTGCCAGCAGCTGGGATAGGACAGGGATGTTGGGAGAGCAGTACTTC. Its translation is CASSWDRTGMLGEQYF.

The V gene is TRBV7-9, the J gene TRBJ1-1, with D possibly being TRBD1 (5 bases). Trimming shortened V by 1 base and J by 3 bases, and 12 bases separated the two germline ends. The CDR3 is 15 amino acids. Per the germline V gene, CDR1 is SEHNR and CDR2 is FQNEAQ (reference sequence). The CDR3 is CASSLVVRVDTEAFF. CDR3 nucleotides: TGTGCCAGCAGCTTAGTGGTCAGGGTAGACACTGAAGCTTTCTTT.

CDR3 sequence reads: CASSVQGYQPQHF. CDR3 sequence (DNA): TGTGCCAGCAGCGTACAGGGTTATCAGCCCCAGCATTTT. The rearrangement uses TRBV5-5 and TRBJ1-5, with TRBD1 as a possible D gene (6 bases). This CDR3 contains 13 residues. The germline V gene encodes CDR1 SGHKS and CDR2 YYEKEE (reference sequence). Trimming took off 4 bases at V and 5 bases at J, with 10 bases between the two ends.

The genes are TRBV5-6 and TRBJ2-5; D may be TRBD1 (6 bases). Looked up from germline, CDR1 is SGHDT and CDR2 is YYEEEE. The V and J ends lost 1 base and 4 bases respectively, with 14 bases between them. The CDR3 is 15 residues long. The CDR3 coding sequence is TGTGCCAGCAGCTTGATGTCAGGGGCAGGAGAGACCCAGTACTTC. This translates into CASSLMSGAGETQYF.

The chain employs TRBV27 and TRBJ2-5, with a weak D call TRBD2 (6 bases). The closer fit of TRBJ2-7 to the DNA end suggests the J call may be wrong. Germline V gene lookup returns CDR1 MNHEY and CDR2 SMNVEV (reference sequence). CDR3 length equals 16 residues. The CDR3 loop reads CASSLSSGTLIYEQYF. The CDR3 bases are TGTGCCAGCAGTTTATCGTCCGGGACTCTAATCTACGAGCAGTACTTC.

This chain links TRBV18 with TRBJ1-2; D is unresolved. This CDR3 has 14 residues. Per the germline V gene, CDR1 is KGHSH and CDR2 is LQKENI. Deletions cut 3 bases from V and 1 base from J, with 9 bases between. The CDR3 region has the DNA TGTGCCAGCTCACCTAAAACTGTTAACTATGGCTACACCTTC. Translating it yields CASSPKTVNYGYTF. Supplemented by reference TRBV18 and TRBJ1-2, the full variable domain reads NAGVMQNPRHLVRRRGQEARLRCSPMKGHSHVYWYRQLPEEGLKFMVYLQKENIIDESGMPKERFSAEFPKEGPSILRIQQVVRGDSAAYFCASSPKTVNYGYTFGSGTRLTVV.

The CDR3 DNA sequence: TGTGCCAGCGTGACAGGGAGCGGCACTGAAGCTTTCTTT. Translating it yields CASVTGSGTEAFF. This sequence joins TRBV5-6 and TRBJ1-1; 7 bases fit TRBD1. Germline V gene lookup returns CDR1 SGHDT and CDR2 YYEEEE. J was trimmed by 4 bases and V by 7 bases; bases with no gene match: 7. This CDR3 spans 13 amino acids.

Remarks on this clone: One junction end disagrees with the germline gene, perhaps due to a read error. The chain combines TRBV7-7 with TRBJ2-5; 11 positions match TRBD1. Germline values: CDR1 SSHAT, CDR2 FNYEAQ (reference sequence). This CDR3 contains 17 residues. The CDR3 sequence: CASSPDIGQGARETQYF. CDR3 bases: TGTGCTAGCAGCCCTGACATAGGACAGGGGGCGAGGGAGACCCAGTACTTC.

The chain employs TRBV5-6 and TRBJ1-2, with D unresolved. This CDR3 has 16 residues. With 2 bases removed from V and 4 bases from J, the gap between germline ends came to 18 bases. Germline CDR1 is SGHDT and CDR2 is YYEEEE. The CDR3 DNA sequence: TGTGCCAGCAGCTTCGGACCCGATGTGGGCGGCTATGGCTACACCTTC. As protein: CASSFGPDVGGYGYTF.

The V gene is TRBV21-1, the J gene TRBJ2-5; no check of the table's D call, TRBD1, against the DNA was made. TRBV21-1 is a pseudogene. This CDR3 contains 14 residues. This CDR3 reads CASSTGQGGETQYF. Here the CDR3 DNA reads TGTGCCAGCAGCACCGGACAGGGCGGAGAGACCCAGTACTTC.

This clone was seen once. The genes are TRBV5-4 and TRBJ2-1; TRBD2 might be the D (6 bases). From germline, CDR1 is SGHNT and CDR2 YYREEE (reference sequence). The CDR3 extends over 15 amino acids. Trimming shortened V by 4 bases and J by 4 bases, and 15 bases separated the two germline ends. The CDR3 here is CASSRSGEVYNEQFF. The CDR3 DNA is TGTGCCAGCAGCCGATCTGGGGAGGTATACAATGAGCAGTTCTTC.